One sample yielded the 6 T cell receptor beta chains listed below, sequenced in a study of identical twins. TCRdb recomputed calls from the 5' RACE reads with MiXCR, one row per CDR3 protein. The table shows 450,000 to 650,000 distinct CDR3 sequences, with roughly 15% occurring only once. These data also featured in a second study, about yellow fever vaccine responses in identical twins.

Specimen: CD4+ T cells sorted from blood. The receptor set was obtained from a woman aged 18-29 years in good health.

This chain joins TRBV5-1 and TRBJ2-2; no firm D call. Trimming removed 0 bases at V and 1 base at J, with 7 bases between. Germline V gene data show CDR1 as SGHRS and CDR2 as YFSETQ. The length of the CDR3 is 15 residues. The CDR3 protein is CASSLVPENTGELFF. The DNA for the CDR3 is TGCGCCAGCAGCTTGGTTCCTGAGAACACCGGGGAGCTGTTTTTT.

There are many counts of this clonotype. The chain uses TRBV29-1 and TRBJ2-1; 10 bases match TRBD2. This CDR3 has 13 amino acids. Germline loops: CDR1 SQVTM, CDR2 ANQGSEA. Losses at the gene ends were 6 bases for V and 6 bases for J; bases not matched to a gene: 5. CDR3 DNA sequence: TGCAGCGTGAGCGGGGGGGCCTTCAATGAGCAGTTCTTC. Translated: CSVSGGAFNEQFF.

The chain is built from TRBV7-3 and TRBJ2-1; 10 bases are a match to TRBD1. This CDR3 spans 16 amino acids. Germline V gives CDR1 SGHTA, CDR2 FQGTGA. Trimming took 2 bases from V and 7 from J; bases not matched to a gene: 8. CDR3 DNA: TGTGCCAGCAGCTTATTTTCCGGGACAGGGGCGAATGAGCAGTTCTTC. Translation gives CASSLFSGTGANEQFF.

This chain connects TRBV27 to TRBJ2-1; D perhaps matches TRBD1 (6 bases). This CDR3 contains 15 residues. Trimming shortened V by 3 bases and J by 9 bases, and 18 bases separated the two germline ends. CDR1 is MNHEY, CDR2 SMNVEV, per germline (reference sequence). For the CDR3, the DNA is TGTGCCAGCAGTTTCCTCGGACAGTTCGGTATTGAGCAGTTCTTC. This gives the protein CASSFLGQFGIEQFF.

This clonotype has more than one count but fewer than ten. In DNA form, the CDR3 reads TGCAGTGCTAGAGAAGGGGTAGGGGCCTACAATGAGCAGTTCTTC. Amino acids: CSAREGVGAYNEQFF. The chain combines TRBV20-1 with TRBJ2-1, with a weak D call TRBD1 (5 bases). The germline V and J ends were trimmed by 0 bases and 2 bases, with 11 bases remaining between them. This CDR3 has 15 residues. Germline loops: CDR1 DFQATT, CDR2 SNEGSKA (reference sequence).

The CDR3 bases are TGCAGTGCTAGTGAGAGCAATCAGCCCCAGCATTTT. It specifies CSASESNQPQHF. The chain carries TRBV20-1 and TRBJ1-5; the D is unclear. Germline assignment: CDR1 DFQATT and CDR2 SNEGSKA (reference sequence). This CDR3 has 12 amino acids. Trimming cost V 3 bases and J 1 base, with 4 bases left between them.